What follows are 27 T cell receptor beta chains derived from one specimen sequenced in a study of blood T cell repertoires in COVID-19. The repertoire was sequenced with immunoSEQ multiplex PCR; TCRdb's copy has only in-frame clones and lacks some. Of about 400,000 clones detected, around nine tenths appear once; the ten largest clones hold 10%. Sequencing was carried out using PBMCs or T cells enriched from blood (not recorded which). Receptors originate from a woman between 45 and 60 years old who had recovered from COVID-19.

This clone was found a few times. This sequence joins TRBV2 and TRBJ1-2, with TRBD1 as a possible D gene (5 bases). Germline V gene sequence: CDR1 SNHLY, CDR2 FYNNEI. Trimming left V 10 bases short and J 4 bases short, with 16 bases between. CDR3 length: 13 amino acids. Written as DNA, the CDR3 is TGTGCCACCTACCCGGGGGGGTCCTATGGCTACACCTTC. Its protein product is CATYPGGSYGYTF.

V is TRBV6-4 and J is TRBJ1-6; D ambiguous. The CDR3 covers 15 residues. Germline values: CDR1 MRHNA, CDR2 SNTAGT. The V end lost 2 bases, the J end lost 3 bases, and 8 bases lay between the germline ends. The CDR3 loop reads CASSDRHDYNSPLHF. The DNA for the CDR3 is TGTGCCAGCAGTGACAGACACGACTATAATTCACCCCTCCACTTT.

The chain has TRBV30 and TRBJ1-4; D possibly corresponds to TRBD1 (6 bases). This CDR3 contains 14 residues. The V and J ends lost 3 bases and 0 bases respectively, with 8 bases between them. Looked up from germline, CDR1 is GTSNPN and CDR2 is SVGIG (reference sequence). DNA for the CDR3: TGTGCCTGGAGCCGACAGGCAACTAATGAAAAACTGTTTTTT. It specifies CAWSRQATNEKLFF. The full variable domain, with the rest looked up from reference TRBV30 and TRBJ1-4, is SQTIHQWPATLVQPVGSPLSLECTVEGTSNPNLYWYRQAAGRGLQLLFYSVGIGQISSEVPQNLSASRPQDRQFILSSKKLLLSDSGFYLCAWSRQATNEKLFFGSGTQLSVL.

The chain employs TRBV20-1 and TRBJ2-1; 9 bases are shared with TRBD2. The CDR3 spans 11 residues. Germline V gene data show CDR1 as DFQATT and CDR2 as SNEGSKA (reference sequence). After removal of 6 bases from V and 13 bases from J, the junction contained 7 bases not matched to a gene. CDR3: CSARLAGSQFF. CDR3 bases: TGCAGTGCACGGCTAGCGGGGTCCCAGTTCTTC.

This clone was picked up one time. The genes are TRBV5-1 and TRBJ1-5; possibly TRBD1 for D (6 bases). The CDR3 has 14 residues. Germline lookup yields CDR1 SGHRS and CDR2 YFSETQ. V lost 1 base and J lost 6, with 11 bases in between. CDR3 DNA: TGCGCCAGCAGCTTGTGGCCAGGGGCTCAGCCCCAGCATTTT. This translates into CASSLWPGAQPQHF.

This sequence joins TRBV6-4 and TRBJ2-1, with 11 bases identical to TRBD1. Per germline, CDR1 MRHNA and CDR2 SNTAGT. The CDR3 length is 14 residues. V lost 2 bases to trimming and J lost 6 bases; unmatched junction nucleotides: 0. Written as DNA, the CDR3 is TGTGCCAGCAGTGACGGGACAGGGGGCAATGAGCAGTTCTTC. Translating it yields CASSDGTGGNEQFF.

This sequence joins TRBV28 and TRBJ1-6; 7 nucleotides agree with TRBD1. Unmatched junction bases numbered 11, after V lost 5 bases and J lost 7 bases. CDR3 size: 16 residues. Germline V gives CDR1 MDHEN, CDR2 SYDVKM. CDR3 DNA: TGTGCCAGCAGTCGCGAACAGGGGATTGGGAATTCACCCCTCCACTTT. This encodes CASSREQGIGNSPLHF.

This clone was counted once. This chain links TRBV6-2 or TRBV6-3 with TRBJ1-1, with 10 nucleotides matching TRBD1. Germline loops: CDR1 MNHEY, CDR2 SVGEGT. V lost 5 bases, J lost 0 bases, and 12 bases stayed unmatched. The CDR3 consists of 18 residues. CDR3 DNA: TGTGCCAGCAGTCCGCTGACAGGGGGCGAGTACATGAACACTGAAGCTTTCTTT. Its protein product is CASSPLTGGEYMNTEAFF.

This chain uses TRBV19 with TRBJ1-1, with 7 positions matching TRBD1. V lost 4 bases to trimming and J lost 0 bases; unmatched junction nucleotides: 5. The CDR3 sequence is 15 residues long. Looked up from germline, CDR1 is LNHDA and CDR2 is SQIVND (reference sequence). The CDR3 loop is CASSSRDSLNTEAFF. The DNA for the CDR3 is TGTGCCAGTAGTAGCAGGGACAGCTTGAACACTGAAGCTTTCTTT.

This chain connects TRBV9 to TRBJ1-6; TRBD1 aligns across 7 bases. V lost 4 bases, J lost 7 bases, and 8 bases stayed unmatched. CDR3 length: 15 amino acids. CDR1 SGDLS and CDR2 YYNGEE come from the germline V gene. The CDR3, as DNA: TGTGCCAGCAGCCCAGACAGGGCGAGGAATTCACCCCTCCACTTT. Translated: CASSPDRARNSPLHF.

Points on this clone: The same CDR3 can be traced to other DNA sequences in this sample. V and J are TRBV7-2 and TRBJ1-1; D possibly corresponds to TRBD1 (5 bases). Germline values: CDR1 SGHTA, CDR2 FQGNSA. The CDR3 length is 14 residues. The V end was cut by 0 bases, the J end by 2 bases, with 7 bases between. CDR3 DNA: TGTGCCAGCAGCTTAGCGGGGGGAAACACTGAAGCTTTCTTT. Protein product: CASSLAGGNTEAFF.

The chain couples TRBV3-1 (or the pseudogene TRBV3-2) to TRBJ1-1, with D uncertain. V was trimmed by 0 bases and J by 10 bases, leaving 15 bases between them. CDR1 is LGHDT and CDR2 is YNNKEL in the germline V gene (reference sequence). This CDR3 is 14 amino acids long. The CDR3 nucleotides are TGTGCCAGCAGCCAAGACTTTAACAGCGGTCGAGCTTTCTTT. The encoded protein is CASSQDFNSGRAFF.

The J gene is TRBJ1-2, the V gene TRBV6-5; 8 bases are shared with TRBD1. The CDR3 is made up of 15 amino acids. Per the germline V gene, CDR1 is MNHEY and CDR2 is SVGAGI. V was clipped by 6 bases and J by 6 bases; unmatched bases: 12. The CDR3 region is CASRAAGYRGDGYTF. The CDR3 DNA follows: TGTGCCAGCAGAGCCGCTGGTTACAGGGGGGATGGCTACACCTTC.

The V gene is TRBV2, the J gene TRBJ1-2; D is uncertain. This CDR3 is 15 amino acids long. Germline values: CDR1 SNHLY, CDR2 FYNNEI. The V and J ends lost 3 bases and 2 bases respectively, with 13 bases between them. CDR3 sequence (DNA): TGTGCCAGCAGTGACCTCATCCAGGCGAACTATGGCTACACCTTC. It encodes CASSDLIQANYGYTF.

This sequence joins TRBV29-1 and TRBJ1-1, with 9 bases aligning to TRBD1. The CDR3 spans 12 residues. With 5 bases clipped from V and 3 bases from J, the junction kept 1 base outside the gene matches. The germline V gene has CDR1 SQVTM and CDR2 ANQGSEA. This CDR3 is CSVRDRDTEAFF. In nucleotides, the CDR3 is TGCAGCGTTCGGGACAGGGACACTGAAGCTTTCTTT.

The CDR3 protein is CASSQEHNEKLFF. CDR3 nucleotide sequence: TGTGCCAGCAGCCAAGAGCATAATGAAAAACTGTTTTTT. The chain combines TRBV25-1 with TRBJ1-4, with D unresolved. This CDR3 contains 13 residues. Germline-derived CDR1 and CDR2 are MGHDK and SYGVNS. The ends were cut back, 6 bases at V and 4 bases at J, with 9 bases in the middle. The complete variable domain, with remaining parts taken from reference TRBV25-1 and TRBJ1-4, reads EADIYQTPRYLVIGTGKKITLECSQTMGHDKMYWYQQDPGMELHLIHYSYGVNSTEKGDLSSESTVSRIRTEHFPLTLESARPSHTSQYLCASSQEHNEKLFFGSGTQLSVL.

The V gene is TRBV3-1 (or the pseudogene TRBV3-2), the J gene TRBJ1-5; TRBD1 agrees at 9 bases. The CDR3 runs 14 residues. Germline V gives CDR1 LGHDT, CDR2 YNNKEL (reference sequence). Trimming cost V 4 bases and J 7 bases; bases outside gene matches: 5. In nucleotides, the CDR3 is TGTGCCAGCAGCCTTCAACAGGGGGCACAGCCCCAGCATTTT. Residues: CASSLQQGAQPQHF.

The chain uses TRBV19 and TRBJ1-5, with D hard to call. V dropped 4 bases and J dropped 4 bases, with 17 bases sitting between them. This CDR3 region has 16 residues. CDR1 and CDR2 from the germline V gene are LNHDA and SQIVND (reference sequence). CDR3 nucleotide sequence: TGTGCCAGTAGTACCCCTTGGAGGGTCGGGAATCAGCCCCAGCATTTT. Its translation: CASSTPWRVGNQPQHF.

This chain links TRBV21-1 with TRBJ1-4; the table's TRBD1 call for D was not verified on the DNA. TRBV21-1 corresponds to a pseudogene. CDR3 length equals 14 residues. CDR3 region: CASRATGANEKLFF. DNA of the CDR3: TGTGCCAGCAGAGCGACAGGAGCTAATGAAAAACTGTTTTTT.

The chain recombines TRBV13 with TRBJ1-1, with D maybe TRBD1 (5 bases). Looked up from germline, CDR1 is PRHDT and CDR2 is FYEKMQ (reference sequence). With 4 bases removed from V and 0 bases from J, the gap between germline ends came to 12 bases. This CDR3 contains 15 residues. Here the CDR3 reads CASSYRGTMNTEAFF. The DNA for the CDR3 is TGTGCCAGCAGCTATCGGGGGACCATGAACACTGAAGCTTTCTTT.

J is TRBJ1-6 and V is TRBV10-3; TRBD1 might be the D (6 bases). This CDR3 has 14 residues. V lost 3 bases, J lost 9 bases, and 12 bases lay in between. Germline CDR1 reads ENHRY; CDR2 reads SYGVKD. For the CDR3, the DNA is TGTGCCATCAGTGACCCCCAGGGGAGTTCACCCCTCCACTTT. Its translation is CAISDPQGSSPLHF.

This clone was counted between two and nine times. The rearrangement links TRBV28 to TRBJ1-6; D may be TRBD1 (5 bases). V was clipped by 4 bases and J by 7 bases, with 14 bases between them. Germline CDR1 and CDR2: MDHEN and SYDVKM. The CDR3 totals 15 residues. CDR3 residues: CASSSRGETNSPLHF. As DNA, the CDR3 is TGTGCCAGCAGTTCTCGGGGGGAAACAAATTCACCCCTCCACTTT. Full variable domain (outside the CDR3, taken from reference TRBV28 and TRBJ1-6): DVKVTQSSRYLVKRTGEKVFLECVQDMDHENMFWYRQDPGLGLRLIYFSYDVKMKEKGDIPEGYSVSREKKERFSLILESASTNQTSMYLCASSSRGETNSPLHFGNGTRLTVT.

The CDR3 DNA is TGTGCCAGCAGCTTTGGGGGGATGGGAGAAAAACTGTTTTTT. Encoded protein: CASSFGGMGEKLFF. The rearrangement links TRBV7-9 to TRBJ1-4; a possible D gene is TRBD1 (5 bases). The V gene lost 3 bases and the J gene lost 8 bases, with 13 bases spanning the gap. The CDR3 has 14 residues. CDR1 and CDR2 from the germline V gene are SEHNR and FQNEAQ (reference sequence).

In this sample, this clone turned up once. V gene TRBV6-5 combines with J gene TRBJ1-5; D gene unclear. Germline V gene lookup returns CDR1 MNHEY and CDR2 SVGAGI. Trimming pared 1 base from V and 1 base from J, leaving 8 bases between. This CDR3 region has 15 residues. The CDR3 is CASSYFSVSNQPQHF. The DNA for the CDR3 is TGTGCCAGCAGTTACTTCTCGGTGAGCAATCAGCCCCAGCATTTT.

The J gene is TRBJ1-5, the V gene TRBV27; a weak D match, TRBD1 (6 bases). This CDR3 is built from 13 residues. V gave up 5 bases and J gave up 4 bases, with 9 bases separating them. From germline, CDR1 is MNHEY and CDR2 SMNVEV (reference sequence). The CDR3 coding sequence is TGTGCCAGCAGTCAAAGGGGGAATCAGCCCCAGCATTTT. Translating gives CASSQRGNQPQHF.

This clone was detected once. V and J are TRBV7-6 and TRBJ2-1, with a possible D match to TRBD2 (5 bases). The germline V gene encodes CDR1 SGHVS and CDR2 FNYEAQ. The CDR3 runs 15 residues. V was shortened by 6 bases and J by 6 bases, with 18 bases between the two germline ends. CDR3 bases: TGTGCCAGCAGTCCTCTTCGAGAGGGCCGCAATGAGCAGTTCTTC. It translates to CASSPLREGRNEQFF.

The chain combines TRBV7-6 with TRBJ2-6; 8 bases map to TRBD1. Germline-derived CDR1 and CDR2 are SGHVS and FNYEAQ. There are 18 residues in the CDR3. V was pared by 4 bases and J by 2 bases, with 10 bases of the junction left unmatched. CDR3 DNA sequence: TGTGCCAGCAGCTCCGACAGGGGCTTTTTCGCTGGGGCCAACGTCCTGACTTTC. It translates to CASSSDRGFFAGANVLTF.